Reported below is one T cell receptor beta chain. The data are from a study of blood T cell repertoires in COVID-19. Study information: The study drew acute and convalescent COVID-19 samples from the United States, Italy and Spain.

All enrollees were roughly 18 to 89 years old and from about two dozen US areas. Researchers sorted participants into cohorts using their self-reported clinical history. Authors' methods: From reference gene primer amplification, estimates of nucleated cell counts were derived. Clones were sequenced by immunoSEQ multiplex PCR, and TCRdb holds only the in-frame ones, with some missing. V and J calls and clone size follow that table, whereas D and trimming were derived from the DNA. The sample has hundreds of thousands of clones, 80% to 90% seen once. CDR1 and CDR2 (germline): SGHNT, YENEEA. This CDR3 comprises 16 residues. V was pared by 5 bases and J by 6 bases, with 9 bases of the junction left unmatched.

This rearrangement joins TRBV11-3 to TRBJ1-6; 8 bases align to TRBD1. The source is a woman in her 40s with acute COVID-19. The specimen sequenced was PBMCs or T cells enriched from blood (not recorded which). CDR3: CASSPPGQACNSPLHF. Here the CDR3 DNA reads TGTGCCAGCAGCCCCCCGGGACAGGCCTGTAATTCACCCCTCCACTTT.